The 30 T cell receptor beta chains below were found in one sample sequenced in a study of T cells after posttransplantation cyclophosphamide. Profiling relied on immunoSEQ multiplex PCR, and the TCRdb table lists in-frame clones only, not all of them. This table has tens of thousands of clones, roughly 93% appearing once. Sequenced material: PBMCs. The receptor source for this set is a woman aged 25 to 45 in good health and a related stem cell transplant donor.

The gene calls are TRBV5-1 and TRBJ2-3, with 7 bases fitting TRBD2. The CDR3 has 14 amino acids. The ends lost 7 bases at V and 3 bases at J; junction bases unmatched: 8. Germline values: CDR1 SGHRS, CDR2 YFSETQ. This chain's CDR3 is CASGAGMETDTQYF. Written as DNA, the CDR3 is TGCGCCAGCGGAGCGGGGATGGAAACAGATACGCAGTATTTT.

V gene TRBV6-1 combines with J gene TRBJ2-7, with D possibly TRBD1 on 6 matching bases. The CDR3 is 12 residues long. CDR1 and CDR2 from the germline V gene are MNHNS and SASEGT. Trimming cost V 1 base and J 13 bases, with 14 bases left between them. CDR3 sequence: CASSEESRTEYF. The DNA of the CDR3 is TGTGCCAGCAGTGAAGAGTCTCGGACAGAATACTTC.

The chain is built from TRBV19 and TRBJ1-6; a possible D gene is TRBD1 (5 bases). The V and J ends lost 0 bases and 9 bases respectively, with 12 bases between them. Germline lookup yields CDR1 LNHDA and CDR2 SQIVND (reference sequence). The CDR3 totals 15 residues. In DNA form, the CDR3 reads TGTGCCAGTAGTATAGATCCAGGGACCGCTTCACCCCTCCACTTT. This encodes CASSIDPGTASPLHF. Full variable domain (remainder filled in from reference TRBV19 and TRBJ1-6): DGGITQSPKYLFRKEGQNVTLSCEQNLNHDAMYWYRQDPGQGLRLIYYSQIVNDFQKGDIAEGYSVSREKKESFPLTVTSAQKNPTAFYLCASSIDPGTASPLHFGNGTRLTVT.

The genes are TRBV7-9 and TRBJ2-1; D assignment may be TRBD1 or TRBD2 (5 bases each). The length of the CDR3 is 13 residues. Germline assignment: CDR1 SEHNR and CDR2 FQNEAQ (reference sequence). V was clipped by 3 bases and J by 6 bases, with 9 bases between them. The CDR3 spells CASSLGVFNEQFF. The CDR3 DNA sequence: TGTGCCAGCAGCTTGGGGGTTTTCAATGAGCAGTTCTTC.

This chain links TRBV6-5 with TRBJ2-7; D gene ambiguous. V dropped 6 bases and J dropped 0 bases, with 3 bases sitting between them. Germline CDR1 and CDR2: MNHEY and SVGAGI. CDR3 length: 11 amino acids. CDR3 bases: TGTGCCAGCAGCCCCTCCTACGAGCAGTACTTC. Translating gives CASSPSYEQYF.

This chain links TRBV27 with TRBJ2-3; 13 bases fit TRBD2. Germline V gene lookup returns CDR1 MNHEY and CDR2 SMNVEV (reference sequence). V gave up 2 bases and J gave up 0 bases; unmatched junction bases: 5. There are 18 residues in the CDR3. For the CDR3, the DNA is TGTGCCAGCAGTTTAGGACTAGCGGGGGCCACTAGCACAGATACGCAGTATTTT. It encodes CASSLGLAGATSTDTQYF.

This rearrangement joins TRBV7-2 to TRBJ2-1; 11 nucleotides match TRBD2. CDR1 SGHTA and CDR2 FQGNSA come from the germline V gene. The V and J ends lost 2 bases and 6 bases, in that order; junction bases with no gene match: 6. The CDR3 runs to 16 residues. CDR3: CASSLFSGGAPNEQFF. The CDR3 bases are TGTGCCAGCAGCTTATTTAGCGGGGGGGCCCCCAATGAGCAGTTCTTC.

This rearrangement joins TRBV10-3 to TRBJ1-6; D not resolved. Germline V gene lookup returns CDR1 ENHRY and CDR2 SYGVKD. Trimming removed 4 bases from V and 9 bases from J, with 13 bases in between. This CDR3 spans 14 amino acids. DNA of the CDR3: TGTGCCATCAGTGGCCTGGCCTACTCTTCACCCCTCCACTTT. Its translation is CAISGLAYSSPLHF.

The rearrangement links TRBV11-2 to TRBJ1-5; D perhaps matches TRBD1 (6 bases). This CDR3 contains 16 residues. The V end was cut by 5 bases, the J end by 4 bases, with 18 bases between. Per the germline V gene, CDR1 is SGHAT and CDR2 is FQNNGV. CDR3 loop: CASSPRGGIINQPQHF. As DNA, the CDR3 is TGTGCCAGCAGCCCCAGGGGAGGTATAATTAATCAGCCCCAGCATTTT.

The CDR3, as DNA: TGTGCCAGCAGCCTAGCGGGGGGGGGCACAGATACGCAGTATTTT. This sequence encodes CASSLAGGGTDTQYF. V usage is TRBV28 and J usage is TRBJ2-3; TRBD2 agrees at 12 bases. The CDR3 sequence is 15 residues long. V was pared by 6 bases and J by 1 base, with 2 bases of the junction left unmatched. The germline gives CDR1 MDHEN, CDR2 SYDVKM.

The V and J genes are TRBV7-9 and TRBJ2-7; no definite D call. Germline CDR1 reads SEHNR; CDR2 reads FQNEAQ (reference sequence). With 2 bases removed from V and 2 bases from J, the gap between germline ends came to 7 bases. The CDR3 length is 13 residues. The CDR3, as DNA: TGTGCCAGCAGCTTATCGGACCCCTACGAGCAGTACTTC. This translates into CASSLSDPYEQYF.

The V gene is TRBV5-6, the J gene TRBJ1-4; D not certain. The V end was cut by 0 bases, the J end by 0 bases, with 6 bases between. Germline V gene data show CDR1 as SGHDT and CDR2 as YYEEEE. This CDR3 is 15 amino acids long. Here the CDR3 reads CASSLGGTTNEKLFF. The CDR3 nucleotides read TGTGCCAGCAGCTTGGGAGGGACAACTAATGAAAAACTGTTTTTT.

The J gene is TRBJ1-4, the V gene TRBV2, with D possibly TRBD1 on 5 matching bases. CDR3 size: 11 residues. Trimming pared 10 bases from V and 7 bases from J, leaving 10 bases between. Germline assignment: CDR1 SNHLY and CDR2 FYNNEI. CDR3: CATGRGEKLFF. The CDR3, as DNA: TGTGCCACCGGAAGGGGTGAAAAACTGTTTTTT.

This chain uses TRBV4-2 with TRBJ1-1; maybe TRBD1 (6 bases). The CDR3 consists of 14 residues. The germline V gene encodes CDR1 LGHNA and CDR2 YNFKEQ. The V and J ends lost 0 bases and 4 bases respectively, with 9 bases between them. Here the CDR3 reads CASSQDVGGTEAFF. The CDR3 nucleotides read TGTGCCAGCAGCCAAGATGTAGGGGGCACTGAAGCTTTCTTT.

The gene calls are TRBV2 and TRBJ1-6; D gene uncertain. The length of the CDR3 is 14 residues. Trimming cost V 1 base and J 10 bases, with 11 bases left between them. The V gene's germline CDR1 is SNHLY and CDR2 FYNNEI. DNA for the CDR3: TGTGCCAGCAGTGAAGATCCCCTAGCCTCACCCCTCCACTTT. Translation gives CASSEDPLASPLHF. The whole variable domain, remainder taken from reference TRBV2 and TRBJ1-6, is EPEVTQTPSHQVTQMGQEVILRCVPISNHLYFYWYRQILGQKVEFLVSFYNNEISEKSEIFDDQFSVERPDGSNFTLKIRSTKLEDSAMYFCASSEDPLASPLHFGNGTRLTVT.

The chain recombines TRBV19 with TRBJ1-5; 9 bases fit TRBD1. The germline gives CDR1 LNHDA, CDR2 SQIVND (reference sequence). The CDR3 loop spans 19 amino acids. The J segment lost 6 bases and the V segment lost 3 bases, leaving 18 bases of the junction unmatched. The CDR3 region has the DNA TGTGCCAGTAGTATCCCAGCCGGGCACAGGGGGCAACCAGGTCAGCCCCAGCATTTT. Amino acid sequence: CASSIPAGHRGQPGQPQHF.

The chain uses TRBV12-5 and TRBJ1-5, with no clear D. V was clipped by 6 bases and J by 2 bases, with 20 bases between them. This CDR3 region has 17 residues. CDR1 LGHNT and CDR2 FRNRAP come from the germline V gene. The CDR3 region is CASGTGINFPRNQPQHF. The CDR3 nucleotides read TGTGCTAGTGGAACCGGGATAAACTTTCCCCGCAATCAGCCCCAGCATTTT.

The rearrangement links TRBV15 to TRBJ1-2; TRBD1 agrees at 11 bases. CDR1 and CDR2 (germline): LNHNV, YYDKDF (reference sequence). V dropped 3 bases and J dropped 6; count of bases not matched to a gene: 9. CDR3 size: 16 residues. The DNA of the CDR3 is TGTGCCACCAGCAGGGGGTGGACAGGGGGCAGTAATGGCTACACCTTC. It translates to CATSRGWTGGSNGYTF.

V is TRBV7-8 and J is TRBJ2-2; D unresolved. Germline V CDR1 and CDR2: SGHVS, FQNEAQ. The CDR3 consists of 16 residues. Deletions cut 5 bases from V and 1 base from J, with 14 bases between. The CDR3, as DNA: TGTGCCAGCAGCCGGACGCCACAACGGAACACCGGGGAGCTGTTTTTT. Residues: CASSRTPQRNTGELFF.

The chain employs TRBV10-3 and TRBJ1-5, with a weak D call TRBD1 (5 bases). Trimming pared 2 bases from V and 0 bases from J, leaving 8 bases between. CDR3 length: 15 amino acids. Germline assignment: CDR1 ENHRY and CDR2 SYGVKD. Here the CDR3 reads CAISERQTSNQPQHF. The DNA of the CDR3 is TGTGCCATCAGTGAGCGACAGACTAGCAATCAGCCCCAGCATTTT.

The chain employs TRBV14 and TRBJ1-1; tentative D call: TRBD1 (5 bases). The CDR3 is made up of 13 amino acids. CDR1 SGHDN and CDR2 FVKESK come from the germline V gene. The germline V and J ends were trimmed by 1 base and 5 bases, with 8 bases remaining between them. DNA for the CDR3: TGTGCCAGCAGCCAAGTTGGGGGAACTGAAGCTTTCTTT. It translates to CASSQVGGTEAFF.

The chain combines TRBV7-8 with TRBJ2-1; 8 positions agree with TRBD2. V was clipped by 5 bases and J by 7 bases; unmatched bases: 10. The CDR3 spans 15 residues. Germline CDR1 SGHVS, CDR2 FQNEAQ. The DNA of the CDR3 is TGTGCCAGCAGCGCGATCGGGACTAGTCGAAATGAGCAGTTCTTC. Translation: CASSAIGTSRNEQFF. Full variable domain (missing parts from reference TRBV7-8 and TRBJ2-1): GAGVSQSPRYKVAKRGQDVALRCDPISGHVSLFWYQQALGQGPEFLTYFQNEAQLDKSGLPSDRFFAERPEGSVSTLKIQRTQQEDSAVYLCASSAIGTSRNEQFFGPGTRLTVL.

The V and J genes are TRBV19 and TRBJ2-1; 9 bases agree with TRBD1. Germline lookup yields CDR1 LNHDA and CDR2 SQIVND (reference sequence). The CDR3 contains 15 residues. Unmatched junction bases numbered 10, after V lost 6 bases and J lost 7 bases. This CDR3 reads CASRQGAHTLNEQFF. CDR3 sequence (DNA): TGTGCCAGTAGACAGGGGGCCCACACATTAAATGAGCAGTTCTTC.

Remarks on this clone: The limits of the CDR3 on the DNA are not certain, so only TCRdb's listed CDR3 is given. This chain uses TRBV27 with TRBJ2-7. The CDR3 is made up of 14 amino acids, end residues included. Germline-derived CDR1 and CDR2 are MNHEY and SMNVEV (reference sequence). The CDR3 loop is CASSPTSGRYEQYF.

The chain uses TRBV12-2 and TRBJ1-1. TRBV12-2 is a pseudogene locus. The CDR3 is 17 residues long. The CDR3 sequence: CASRLGAKRQRATEAFF. Written as DNA, the CDR3 is TGTGCAAGTCGCTTAGGGGCAAAACGCCAGCGGGCAACTGAAGCTTTCTTT.

The V and J genes are TRBV4-2 and TRBJ2-1; D is perhaps TRBD2 (5 bases). The CDR3 has 16 residues. The V gene lost 1 base and the J gene lost 6 bases, with 16 bases spanning the gap. Per the germline V gene, CDR1 is LGHNA and CDR2 is YNFKEQ. The CDR3 sequence is CASSQVRRVAGNEQFF. In DNA form, the CDR3 reads TGTGCCAGCAGCCAAGTCCGTCGTGTGGCGGGCAATGAGCAGTTCTTC.

The chain joins TRBV6-5 to TRBJ1-4; weak D call: TRBD1 (5 bases). CDR3 length: 14 residues. The V end lost 5 bases, the J end lost 8 bases, and 15 bases lay between the germline ends. Per germline, CDR1 MNHEY and CDR2 SVGAGI. The CDR3 region has the DNA TGTGCCAGCAGTGTGGACAACGGCAGGGAAAAACTGTTTTTT. Its protein product is CASSVDNGREKLFF.

The chain employs TRBV28 and TRBJ2-5, with D possibly being TRBD2 (6 bases). This CDR3 contains 13 residues. V lost 8 bases, J lost 0 bases, and 10 bases lay in between. From germline, CDR1 is MDHEN and CDR2 SYDVKM. The CDR3 is CASGGAYQETQYF. Written as DNA, the CDR3 is TGTGCCAGCGGCGGGGCGTACCAAGAGACCCAGTACTTC.

This clone appeared once. CDR3 bases: TGTGCCAGCAGCGGCGACAGGGGTAACACCGGGGAGCTGTTTTTT. Its translation: CASSGDRGNTGELFF. V gene TRBV11-1 combines with J gene TRBJ2-2; TRBD1 matches 8 bases. J lost 2 bases, V lost 5 bases, and 4 bases had no gene match. Germline V CDR1 and CDR2: SGHAT, FQDESV (reference sequence). This CDR3 comprises 15 residues.

The table lists this clone with a few counts. The V gene is TRBV10-3, the J gene TRBJ1-5, with D possibly TRBD1 on 6 matching bases. Germline V gene sequence: CDR1 ENHRY, CDR2 SYGVKD. V was cut by 6 bases and J by 7 bases, with 19 bases left in between. The CDR3 length is 15 residues. The CDR3 loop is CAISDGGRIGQPQHF. CDR3 nucleotides: TGTGCCATCAGCGACGGGGGGCGGATAGGACAGCCCCAGCATTTT.